The clone carrying this TCR beta chain was seen a few times. Its antigen is undetermined. The data stem from a study of T cell responses to AZD1222 COVID-19 vaccine. This CDR3 contains 14 residues. Germline V gene data show CDR1 as KGHSH and CDR2 as LQKENI. The repertoire was sequenced with immunoSEQ multiplex PCR; TCRdb's copy has only in-frame clones and lacks some. In the table there are about 97,000 clones, roughly nine tenths of which are singletons. Study-wide results and limits: Nearly half of spike-specific TCRs reportedly go after variant regions that carry no mutations. Donors were largely white British and mainly female; clonal diversity was possibly underestimated.

This rearrangement joins TRBV18 to TRBJ1-4; TRBD1 matches 8 bases. This material consisted of peripheral blood, taken on day 0 of AZD1222 vaccination. The sequence derives from an adult in good health. The DNA of the CDR3 is TGTGCAACGTCCCCCGGGACAGGCAATGAAAAACTGTTTTTT. It encodes CATSPGTGNEKLFF.